The next 20 T cell receptor beta chains were all read from a single sample in a study of blood T cell repertoires in COVID-19. Data came from immunoSEQ multiplex PCR; TCRdb stores just in-frame clones and leaves some out. This table holds about 400,000 clones, around 92% found once. Sequenced material: PBMCs or T cells enriched from blood (not recorded which). The origin of the receptors is a young woman who had recovered from COVID-19.

The chain combines TRBV30 with TRBJ2-1; 9 bases fit TRBD1. With V trimmed by 0 bases and J by 9 bases, 6 bases remained unmatched. The CDR3 has 14 residues. The germline V gene has CDR1 GTSNPN and CDR2 SVGIG (reference sequence). The CDR3: CAWSVGQGWGEQFF. CDR3 DNA: TGTGCCTGGAGTGTAGGACAGGGGTGGGGTGAGCAGTTCTTC.

The chain combines TRBV19 with TRBJ1-1; D unclear. CDR1 is LNHDA and CDR2 is SQIVND in the germline V gene (reference sequence). The V and J ends lost 7 bases and 0 bases respectively, with 9 bases between them. The CDR3 length is 13 residues. CDR3 sequence: CASNHNMNTEAFF. For the CDR3, the DNA is TGTGCCAGTAACCATAACATGAACACTGAAGCTTTCTTT.

The chain carries TRBV9 and TRBJ2-3; 8 nucleotides align to TRBD2. Per germline, CDR1 SGDLS and CDR2 YYNGEE. CDR3 size: 16 residues. Unmatched junction bases numbered 4, after V lost 0 bases and J lost 1 base. The CDR3 nucleotides read TGTGCCAGCAGCGTAGAGGGGGGACTAGGCACAGATACGCAGTATTTT. This codes for CASSVEGGLGTDTQYF.

The chain carries TRBV5-6 and TRBJ2-7, with D uncertain. Trimming removed 4 bases from V and 2 bases from J, with 10 bases in between. From germline, CDR1 is SGHDT and CDR2 YYEEEE. The CDR3 runs 13 residues. The CDR3 bases are TGTGCCAGCAGCGTACAGACCACCTACGAGCAGTACTTC. It encodes CASSVQTTYEQYF.

The V call is TRBV19, the J call TRBJ1-2; tentative D call: TRBD1 (5 bases). This CDR3 has 14 residues. In germline, CDR1 is LNHDA, CDR2 SQIVND (reference sequence). V was pared by 5 bases and J by 8 bases, with 18 bases between. The CDR3 loop reads CASSPRTNGFGYTF. The CDR3 DNA reads as TGTGCCAGTAGTCCCAGGACAAACGGTTTCGGCTACACCTTC.

The rearrangement joins TRBV5-5 to TRBJ1-2; D is uncertain. The CDR3 sequence is 13 residues long. From germline, CDR1 is SGHKS and CDR2 YYEKEE (reference sequence). Trimming pared 5 bases from V and 7 bases from J, leaving 15 bases between. The CDR3 spells CASRLRSHGGYTF. The CDR3 coding sequence is TGTGCCAGCAGGTTGCGATCCCACGGTGGCTACACCTTC.

The chain carries TRBV30 and TRBJ2-5, with 7 nucleotides matching TRBD1. Germline V gene lookup returns CDR1 GTSNPN and CDR2 SVGIG (reference sequence). V lost 1 base to trimming and J lost 4 bases; unmatched junction nucleotides: 6. This CDR3 comprises 14 residues. CDR3 bases: TGTGCCTGGAGTGATAGGGCAGGGGGAGAGACCCAGTACTTC. Its protein product is CAWSDRAGGETQYF. The complete variable domain, with remaining parts taken from reference TRBV30 and TRBJ2-5, reads SQTIHQWPATLVQPVGSPLSLECTVEGTSNPNLYWYRQAAGRGLQLLFYSVGIGQISSEVPQNLSASRPQDRQFILSSKKLLLSDSGFYLCAWSDRAGGETQYFGPGTRLLVL.

The J gene is TRBJ2-1, the V gene TRBV20-1, with no clear D. Germline values: CDR1 DFQATT, CDR2 SNEGSKA (reference sequence). Trimming removed 3 bases from V and 8 bases from J, with 8 bases in between. The length of the CDR3 is 11 residues. In DNA, the CDR3 is TGCAGTGCTAGTCAGTTGGATGAGCAGTTCTTC. This translates into CSASQLDEQFF.

The V gene is TRBV27, the J gene TRBJ1-1; D not certain. The CDR3 runs to 14 residues. Between the trimmed V and J ends, which lost 4 bases and 0 bases, there was a span of 9 bases. CDR1 and CDR2 (germline): MNHEY, SMNVEV (reference sequence). CDR3 DNA: TGTGCCAGCAGTTCGTCGAGGGTGAACACTGAAGCTTTCTTT. Amino acid sequence: CASSSSRVNTEAFF.

The chain joins TRBV28 to TRBJ1-4; TRBD1 might be the D (6 bases). The germline V and J ends were trimmed by 6 bases and 11 bases, with 22 bases remaining between them. The CDR3 runs to 15 residues. Germline CDR1 reads MDHEN; CDR2 reads SYDVKM. The CDR3 bases are TGTGCCAGCAGGTACTCCGGGACAAGTTCCGTCAAACTGTTTTTT. This gives the protein CASRYSGTSSVKLFF.

The chain joins TRBV6-2 or TRBV6-3 to TRBJ2-1, with D possibly matching TRBD2 (5 bases). V lost 5 bases to trimming and J lost 7 bases, with 15 bases between them. Germline V lookup: CDR1 MNHEY, CDR2 SVGEGT. The CDR3 runs to 14 residues. The CDR3 sequence is CASSPQGLTNEQFF. The CDR3 nucleotides are TGTGCCAGCAGTCCGCAAGGACTTACGAATGAGCAGTTCTTC.

Only one count was recorded for this clone. This sequence joins TRBV6-5 and TRBJ1-3; D not resolved. CDR1 is MNHEY, CDR2 SVGAGI, per germline. V lost 0 bases to trimming and J lost 4 bases, with 10 bases between them. The CDR3 totals 15 residues. CDR3: CASSYSRARGNTIYF. Here the CDR3 DNA reads TGTGCCAGCAGTTACTCGAGGGCGCGAGGAAACACCATATATTTT.

This clone was detected only a few times. The V gene is TRBV10-3, the J gene TRBJ1-2; D is possibly TRBD1 (6 bases). The ends were cut back, 4 bases at V and 6 bases at J, with 15 bases in the middle. This CDR3 region has 14 residues. From germline, CDR1 is ENHRY and CDR2 SYGVKD. The CDR3 sequence: CAISGWAGEDGYTF. The CDR3 nucleotides read TGTGCCATCAGTGGGTGGGCAGGGGAAGATGGCTACACCTTC.

J is TRBJ2-1 and V is TRBV14, with D uncertain. The V gene lost 1 base and the J gene lost 0 bases, with 7 bases spanning the gap. Germline lookup yields CDR1 SGHDN and CDR2 FVKESK. This CDR3 has 15 amino acids. The CDR3 sequence: CASSQGWSSYNEQFF. The CDR3 region has the DNA TGTGCCAGCAGCCAAGGGTGGAGCTCCTACAATGAGCAGTTCTTC.

V usage is TRBV18 and J usage is TRBJ1-2, with 12 nucleotides matching TRBD1. The ends lost 2 bases at V and 5 bases at J; junction bases unmatched: 3. Germline V CDR1 and CDR2: KGHSH, LQKENI. The CDR3 extends over 15 amino acids. The CDR3 spells CASSPGDRGLYGYTF. In nucleotides, the CDR3 is TGTGCCAGCTCACCAGGGGACAGGGGGCTATATGGCTACACCTTC. Complete variable domain (other parts from reference TRBV18 and TRBJ1-2): NAGVMQNPRHLVRRRGQEARLRCSPMKGHSHVYWYRQLPEEGLKFMVYLQKENIIDESGMPKERFSAEFPKEGPSILRIQQVVRGDSAAYFCASSPGDRGLYGYTFGSGTRLTVV.

The chain recombines TRBV5-4 with TRBJ2-6, with 8 nucleotides matching TRBD1. J was trimmed by 2 bases and V by 3 bases; bases with no gene match: 7. CDR1 is SGHNT, CDR2 YYREEE, per germline (reference sequence). The CDR3 is 17 amino acids. This CDR3 is CASSSGSDRAGANVLTF. The CDR3 DNA is TGTGCCAGCAGCTCCGGTTCGGACAGGGCTGGGGCCAACGTCCTGACTTTC.

The chain recombines TRBV19 with TRBJ1-5; 8 nucleotides agree with TRBD1. Germline CDR1 reads LNHDA; CDR2 reads SQIVND (reference sequence). V dropped 5 bases and J dropped 1; count of bases not matched to a gene: 16. This CDR3 has 19 residues. This chain's CDR3 is CASSPGQGTRPLSNQPQHF. DNA of the CDR3: TGTGCCAGTAGTCCCGGACAGGGAACAAGGCCCCTAAGCAATCAGCCCCAGCATTTT.

V usage is TRBV19 and J usage is TRBJ2-7; no reliable D call. Germline V CDR1 and CDR2: LNHDA, SQIVND (reference sequence). Trimming removed 6 bases from V and 0 bases from J, with 18 bases in between. The CDR3 totals 16 residues. The CDR3 sequence: CASRPKAQKGSYEQYF. CDR3 nucleotide sequence: TGTGCCAGTAGACCCAAGGCACAGAAAGGCTCCTACGAGCAGTACTTC.

The gene calls are TRBV10-3 and TRBJ2-3, with D tentatively TRBD1 (5 bases). The CDR3 consists of 13 residues. In germline, CDR1 is ENHRY, CDR2 SYGVKD. Trimming removed 5 bases from V and 2 bases from J, with 8 bases in between. In DNA, the CDR3 is TGTGCCATCAGTAACAGGAACACAGATACGCAGTATTTT. Translation: CAISNRNTDTQYF.

J is TRBJ2-2 and V is TRBV3-1 (or the pseudogene TRBV3-2); TRBD1 matches 7 bases. Germline CDR1 LGHDT, CDR2 YNNKEL (reference sequence). With 4 bases clipped from V and 6 bases from J, the junction kept 8 bases outside the gene matches. This CDR3 has 15 amino acids. The CDR3 loop reads CASSLGTVTPGELFF. The DNA for the CDR3 is TGTGCCAGCAGCCTCGGGACAGTAACTCCCGGGGAGCTGTTTTTT.